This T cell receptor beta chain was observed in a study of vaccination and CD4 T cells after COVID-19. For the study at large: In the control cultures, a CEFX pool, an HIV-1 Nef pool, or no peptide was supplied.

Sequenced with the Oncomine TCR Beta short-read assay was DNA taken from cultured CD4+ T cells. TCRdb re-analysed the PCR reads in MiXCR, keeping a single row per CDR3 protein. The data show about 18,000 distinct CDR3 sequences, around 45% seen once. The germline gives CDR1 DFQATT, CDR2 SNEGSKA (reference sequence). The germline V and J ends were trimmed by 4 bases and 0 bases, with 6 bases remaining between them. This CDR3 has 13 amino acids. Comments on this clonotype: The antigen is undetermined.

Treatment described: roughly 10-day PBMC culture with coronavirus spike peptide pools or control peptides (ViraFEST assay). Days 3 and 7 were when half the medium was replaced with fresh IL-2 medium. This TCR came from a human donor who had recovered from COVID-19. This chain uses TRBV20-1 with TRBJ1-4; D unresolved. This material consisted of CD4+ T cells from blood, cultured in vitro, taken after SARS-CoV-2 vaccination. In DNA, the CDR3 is TGCAGTGCTAACAGAGCAACTAATGAAAAACTGTTTTTT. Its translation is CSANRATNEKLFF.